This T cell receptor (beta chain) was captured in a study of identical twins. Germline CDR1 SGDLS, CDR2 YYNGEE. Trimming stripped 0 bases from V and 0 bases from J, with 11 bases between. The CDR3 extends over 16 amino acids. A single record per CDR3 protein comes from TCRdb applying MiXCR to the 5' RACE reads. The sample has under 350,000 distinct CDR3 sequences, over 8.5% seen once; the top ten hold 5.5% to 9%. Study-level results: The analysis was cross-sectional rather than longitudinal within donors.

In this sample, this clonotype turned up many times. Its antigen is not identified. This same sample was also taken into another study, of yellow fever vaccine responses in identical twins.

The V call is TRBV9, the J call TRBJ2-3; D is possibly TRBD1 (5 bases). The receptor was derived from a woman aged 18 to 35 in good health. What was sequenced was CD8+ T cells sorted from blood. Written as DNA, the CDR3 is TGTGCCAGCAGCGTAGTGGGGCGACTCAGCACAGATACGCAGTATTTT. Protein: CASSVVGRLSTDTQYF. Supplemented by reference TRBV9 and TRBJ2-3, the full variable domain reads DSGVTQTPKHLITATGQRVTLRCSPRSGDLSVYWYQQSLDQGLQFLIQYYNGEERAKGNILERFSAQQFPDLHSELNLSSLELGDSALYFCASSVVGRLSTDTQYFGPGTRLTVL.